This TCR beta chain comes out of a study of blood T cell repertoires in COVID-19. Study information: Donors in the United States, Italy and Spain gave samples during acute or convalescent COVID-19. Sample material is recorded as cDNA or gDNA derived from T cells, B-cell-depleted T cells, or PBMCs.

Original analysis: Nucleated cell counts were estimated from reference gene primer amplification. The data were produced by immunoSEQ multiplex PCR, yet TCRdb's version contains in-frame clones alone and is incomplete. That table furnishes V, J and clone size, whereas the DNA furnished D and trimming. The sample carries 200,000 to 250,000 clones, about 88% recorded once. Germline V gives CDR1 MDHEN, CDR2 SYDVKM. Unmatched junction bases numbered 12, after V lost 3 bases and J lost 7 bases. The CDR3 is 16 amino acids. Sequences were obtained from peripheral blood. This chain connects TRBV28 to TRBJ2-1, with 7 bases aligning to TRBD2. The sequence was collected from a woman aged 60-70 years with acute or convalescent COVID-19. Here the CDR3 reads CASSFGGGSLMNEQFF. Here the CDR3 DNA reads TGTGCCAGCAGTTTCGGTGGCGGGAGCCTAATGAATGAGCAGTTCTTC.